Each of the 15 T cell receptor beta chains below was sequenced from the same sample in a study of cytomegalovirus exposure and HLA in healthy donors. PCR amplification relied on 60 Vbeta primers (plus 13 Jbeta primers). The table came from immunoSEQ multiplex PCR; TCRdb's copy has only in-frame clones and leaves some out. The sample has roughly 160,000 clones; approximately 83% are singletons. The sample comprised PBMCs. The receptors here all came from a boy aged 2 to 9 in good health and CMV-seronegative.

The CDR3 protein is CAWGQRETQYF. Written as DNA, the CDR3 is TGTGCCTGGGGACAGCGGGAGACCCAGTACTTC. The chain combines TRBV30 with TRBJ2-5; tentatively, D is TRBD1 (6 bases). This CDR3 contains 11 residues. From germline, CDR1 is GTSNPN and CDR2 SVGIG (reference sequence). Deletions cut 5 bases from V and 5 bases from J, with 9 bases between.

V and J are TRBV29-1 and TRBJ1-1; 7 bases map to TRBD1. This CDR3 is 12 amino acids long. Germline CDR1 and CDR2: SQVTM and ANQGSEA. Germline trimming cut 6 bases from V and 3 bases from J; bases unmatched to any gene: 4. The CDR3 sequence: CSVEGADTEAFF. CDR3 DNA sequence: TGCAGCGTCGAGGGGGCGGACACTGAAGCTTTCTTT.

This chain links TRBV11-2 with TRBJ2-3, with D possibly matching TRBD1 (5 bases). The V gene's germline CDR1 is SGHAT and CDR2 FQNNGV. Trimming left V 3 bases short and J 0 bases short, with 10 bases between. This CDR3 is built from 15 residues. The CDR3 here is CASSLGRLSTDTQYF. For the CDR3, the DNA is TGTGCCAGCAGCTTGGGGCGGCTTAGCACAGATACGCAGTATTTT.

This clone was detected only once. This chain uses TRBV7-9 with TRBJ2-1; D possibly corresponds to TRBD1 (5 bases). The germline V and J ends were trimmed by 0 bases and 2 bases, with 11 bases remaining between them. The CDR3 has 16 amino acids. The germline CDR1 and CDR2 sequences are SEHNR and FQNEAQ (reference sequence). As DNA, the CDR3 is TGTGCCAGCAGCTTAGCGGGGCTGATCGCCTACAATGAGCAGTTCTTC. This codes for CASSLAGLIAYNEQFF.

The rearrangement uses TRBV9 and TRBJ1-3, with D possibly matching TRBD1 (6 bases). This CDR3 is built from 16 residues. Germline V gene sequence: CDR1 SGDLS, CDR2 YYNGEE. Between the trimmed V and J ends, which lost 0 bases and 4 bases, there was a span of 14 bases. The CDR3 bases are TGTGCCAGCAGCGTAGAAGGGGGTTCGTGGGGAAACACCATATATTTT. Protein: CASSVEGGSWGNTIYF.

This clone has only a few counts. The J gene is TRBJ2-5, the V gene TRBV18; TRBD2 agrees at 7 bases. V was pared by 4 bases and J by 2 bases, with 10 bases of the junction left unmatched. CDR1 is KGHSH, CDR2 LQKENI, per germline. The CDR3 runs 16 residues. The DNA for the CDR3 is TGTGCCAGCTCACTCCTCAGCGGGGAGGGTCAAGAGACCCAGTACTTC. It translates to CASSLLSGEGQETQYF.

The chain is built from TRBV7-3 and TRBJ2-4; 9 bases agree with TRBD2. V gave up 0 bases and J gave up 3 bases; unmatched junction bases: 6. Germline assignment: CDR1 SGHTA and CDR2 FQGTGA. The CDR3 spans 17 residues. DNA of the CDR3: TGTGCCAGCAGCTTAACGTTAAGCGGGGGGAGCAAAAACATTCAGTACTTC. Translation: CASSLTLSGGSKNIQYF. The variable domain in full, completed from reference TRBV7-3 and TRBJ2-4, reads GAGVSQTPSNKVTEKGKYVELRCDPISGHTALYWYRQSLGQGPEFLIYFQGTGAADDSGLPNDRFFAVRPEGSVSTLKIQRTERGDSAVYLCASSLTLSGGSKNIQYFGAGTRLSVL.

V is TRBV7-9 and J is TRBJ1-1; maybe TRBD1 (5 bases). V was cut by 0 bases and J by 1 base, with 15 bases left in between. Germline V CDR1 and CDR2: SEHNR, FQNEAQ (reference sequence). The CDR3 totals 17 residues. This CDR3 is CASSLAWPGQRNTEAFF. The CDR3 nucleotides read TGTGCCAGCAGCTTAGCGTGGCCAGGGCAAAGGAACACTGAAGCTTTCTTT.

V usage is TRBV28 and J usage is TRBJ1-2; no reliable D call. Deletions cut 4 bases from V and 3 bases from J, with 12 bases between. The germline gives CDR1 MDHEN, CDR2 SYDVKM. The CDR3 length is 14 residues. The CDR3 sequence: CASSSPGGYYGYTF. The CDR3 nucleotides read TGTGCCAGCAGTTCACCCGGAGGGTACTATGGCTACACCTTC.

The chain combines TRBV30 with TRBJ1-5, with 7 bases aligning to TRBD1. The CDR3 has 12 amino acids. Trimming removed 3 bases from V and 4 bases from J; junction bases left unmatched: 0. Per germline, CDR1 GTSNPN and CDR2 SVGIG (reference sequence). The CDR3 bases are TGTGCCTGGAGGGGACAGAATCAGCCCCAGCATTTT. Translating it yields CAWRGQNQPQHF.

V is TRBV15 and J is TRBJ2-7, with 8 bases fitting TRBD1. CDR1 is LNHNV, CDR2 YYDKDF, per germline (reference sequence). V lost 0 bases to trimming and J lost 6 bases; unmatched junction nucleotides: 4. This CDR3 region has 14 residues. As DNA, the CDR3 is TGTGCCACCAGCAGAGACAGGGGGCGCAGCGAGCAGTACTTC. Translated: CATSRDRGRSEQYF.

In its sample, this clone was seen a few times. The CDR3 DNA reads as TGTGCCAGCAGTGAAGCGTTATGGCAGGACTATGGCTACACCTTC. Its translation: CASSEALWQDYGYTF. V is TRBV6-1 and J is TRBJ1-2; D is undetermined. Germline CDR1 MNHNS, CDR2 SASEGT. V was cut by 0 bases and J by 3 bases, with 11 bases left in between. CDR3 size: 15 residues.

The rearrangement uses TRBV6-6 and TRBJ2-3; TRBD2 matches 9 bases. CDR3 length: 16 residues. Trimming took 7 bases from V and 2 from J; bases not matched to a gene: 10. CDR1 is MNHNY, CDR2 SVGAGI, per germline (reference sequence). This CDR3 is CASTLAGSSNTDTQYF. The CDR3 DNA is TGTGCCAGCACCCTAGCGGGGTCGTCGAACACAGATACGCAGTATTTT.

CDR3 protein: CSAITRDEQYF. The CDR3, as DNA: TGCAGTGCTATAACCCGGGACGAGCAGTACTTC. The gene calls are TRBV20-1 and TRBJ2-7; D call uncertain. CDR3 length: 11 residues. The V and J ends lost 4 bases and 5 bases respectively, with 9 bases between them. The germline gives CDR1 DFQATT, CDR2 SNEGSKA (reference sequence).

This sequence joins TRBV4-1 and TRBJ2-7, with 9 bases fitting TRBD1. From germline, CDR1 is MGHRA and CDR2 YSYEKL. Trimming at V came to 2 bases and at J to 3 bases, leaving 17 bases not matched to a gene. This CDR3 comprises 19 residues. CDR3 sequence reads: CASSQFTADGTGRLYEQYV. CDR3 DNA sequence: TGCGCCAGCAGCCAATTCACCGCGGACGGGACAGGGAGGCTCTACGAGCAGTACGTC.